The 2 T cell receptor beta chains below were found in one sample sequenced in a study of vaccination and CD4 T cells after COVID-19. Sequenced with the Oncomine TCR Beta short-read assay was DNA taken from cultured CD4+ T cells. TCRdb processed the PCR reads anew with MiXCR; each CDR3 protein has one entry. The sample has 7,000 or so distinct CDR3 sequences, 40% to 55% seen once. Treatment meaning: roughly 11-day PBMC culture with coronavirus spike peptide pools or control peptides (ViraFEST assay). Gathering of the CD4+ T cells, from the unexposed donor, took place before the COVID-19 pandemic (2011-2018). Their specific antigens are unknown. What was sequenced was CD4+ T cells from blood, cultured in vitro. These receptors were obtained from a human donor in good health.

The chain combines TRBV6-1 with TRBJ2-6, with D perhaps matching TRBD2 (6 bases). Germline assignment: CDR1 MNHNS and CDR2 SASEGT. The CDR3 has 15 amino acids. With 6 bases removed from V and 4 bases from J, the gap between germline ends came to 13 bases. CDR3: CASRGLSSGANVLTF. The CDR3 bases are TGTGCCAGCAGGGGACTTTCGTCGGGGGCCAACGTCCTGACTTTC.

The chain joins TRBV6-1 to TRBJ2-1; the D gene is possibly TRBD2 (7 bases). V gave up 6 bases and J gave up 8 bases, with 23 bases separating them. Germline-derived CDR1 and CDR2 are MNHNS and SASEGT. This CDR3 spans 16 amino acids. Here the CDR3 reads CASSHAGSWGGDEQFF. In DNA, the CDR3 is TGTGCCAGCAGCCACGCGGGTTCCTGGGGGGGCGATGAGCAGTTCTTC.